One sample yielded the 28 T cell receptor beta chains listed below, sequenced in a study of CD8 T cells in Susac syndrome. Random hexamers were used to reverse transcribe an amount of roughly 0.45 to 1 ug RNA. In TCRdb, the immunoSEQ multiplex PCR reads were re-called with MiXCR into one record per CDR3 protein. The repertoire holds about 400,000 distinct CDR3 sequences, roughly 85% seen once, with about 0.12% in the top ten. Sequenced: CD8+ T cells from PBMCs. Receptors were obtained from a human donor with multiple sclerosis.

This chain joins TRBV27 and TRBJ2-7; no reliable D call. The V end was cut by 0 bases, the J end by 0 bases, with 9 bases between. CDR3 length: 15 amino acids. Germline CDR1 MNHEY, CDR2 SMNVEV (reference sequence). CDR3 sequence (DNA): TGTGCCAGCAGTTTATCAGCAGATTACTCCTACGAGCAGTACTTC. Its translation is CASSLSADYSYEQYF.

This clonotype was observed a single time. The V and J genes are TRBV12-5 and TRBJ1-6; D may be TRBD1 (6 bases). Trimming stripped 3 bases from V and 4 bases from J, with 13 bases between. Germline CDR1 is LGHNT and CDR2 is FRNRAP. This CDR3 comprises 16 residues. CDR3 amino acids: CASGFTDSSYNSPLHF. In DNA, the CDR3 is TGTGCTAGTGGTTTCACGGACAGCAGTTATAATTCACCCCTCCACTTT.

The chain is built from TRBV5-6 and TRBJ2-2; D is possibly TRBD1 (6 bases). Trimming left V 3 bases short and J 3 bases short, with 15 bases between. Germline CDR1 and CDR2: SGHDT and YYEEEE. This CDR3 comprises 16 residues. This CDR3 reads CASSWHRDTDTGELFF. Written as DNA, the CDR3 is TGTGCCAGCAGCTGGCATAGGGACACGGACACCGGGGAGCTGTTTTTT.

The J gene is TRBJ2-7, the V gene TRBV4-2, with D maybe TRBD2 (5 bases). V was clipped by 0 bases and J by 0 bases, with 15 bases between them. The CDR3 length is 17 residues. From germline, CDR1 is LGHNA and CDR2 YNFKEQ. The CDR3 DNA sequence: TGTGCCAGCAGCCAAGATTTAAACGGGGAGAGCTCCTACGAGCAGTACTTC. Amino acid sequence: CASSQDLNGESSYEQYF.

This sequence joins TRBV30 and TRBJ1-1, with 11 bases matching TRBD1. This CDR3 is built from 13 residues. Germline lookup yields CDR1 GTSNPN and CDR2 SVGIG (reference sequence). V was pared by 3 bases and J by 6 bases, with 3 bases of the junction left unmatched. CDR3 bases: TGTGCCTGGAGCCGGACAGGGGGCTCTGAAGCTTTCTTT. It codes for CAWSRTGGSEAFF.

In nucleotides, the CDR3 is TGTGCCAGCCTGGCGGCCTACGAGCAGTACTTC. It yields the protein CASLAAYEQYF. The chain links TRBV2 to TRBJ2-7; D is uncertain. The CDR3 is 11 amino acids. V was shortened by 8 bases and J by 2 bases, with 7 bases between the two germline ends. The germline CDR1 and CDR2 sequences are SNHLY and FYNNEI.

The V and J genes are TRBV11-2 and TRBJ2-1, with TRBD2 as a possible D gene (6 bases). CDR1 SGHAT and CDR2 FQNNGV come from the germline V gene. V gave up 2 bases and J gave up 1 base, with 15 bases separating them. This CDR3 has 17 residues. CDR3 DNA: TGTGCCAGCAGCTTAACTTTCACGGGAGAATCCTACAATGAGCAGTTCTTC. It codes for CASSLTFTGESYNEQFF.

The rearrangement joins TRBV19 to TRBJ2-2; no definite D call. CDR1 and CDR2 from the germline V gene are LNHDA and SQIVND (reference sequence). The V end lost 7 bases, the J end lost 9 bases, and 12 bases lay between the germline ends. This CDR3 spans 12 amino acids. Here the CDR3 reads CASKGPPRELFF. The DNA for the CDR3 is TGTGCCAGTAAGGGCCCTCCCCGGGAGCTGTTTTTT.

The chain employs TRBV12-5 and TRBJ1-1; D possibly corresponds to TRBD1 (6 bases). CDR3 length: 12 residues. Trimming took off 6 bases at V and 11 bases at J, with 16 bases between the two ends. CDR1 is LGHNT and CDR2 is FRNRAP in the germline V gene. As DNA, the CDR3 is TGTGCTAGTGGCTGGGGGCAGGGTGATGCTTTCTTT. It encodes CASGWGQGDAFF.

The J gene is TRBJ2-1, the V gene TRBV6-2 or TRBV6-3; TRBD1 matches 9 bases. Per the germline V gene, CDR1 is MNHEY and CDR2 is SVGEGT. Trimming cost V 1 base and J 7 bases; bases outside gene matches: 8. The CDR3 extends over 16 amino acids. Here the CDR3 DNA reads TGTGCCAGCAGTTACTGGACGGGACAGGGTGTGAATGAGCAGTTCTTC. Its protein is CASSYWTGQGVNEQFF.

V is TRBV30 and J is TRBJ2-3; TRBD2 might be the D (6 bases). Trimming took off 5 bases at V and 1 base at J, with 13 bases between the two ends. The CDR3 is 14 amino acids. Germline V gene sequence: CDR1 GTSNPN, CDR2 SVGIG (reference sequence). CDR3 amino acids: CAWEGGVGTDTQYF. As DNA, the CDR3 is TGTGCCTGGGAGGGCGGGGTTGGCACAGATACGCAGTATTTT.

A note on this clonotype: At one end the junction does not follow the germline gene, possibly because of a read error. The CDR3 bases are TGTGCCAGCGGCCAAGAGACAGGGAATCAGCCCCAGCATTTT. Amino acids: CASGQETGNQPQHF. The J gene is TRBJ1-5, the V gene TRBV3-1, with 7 bases lining up with TRBD1. The CDR3 runs to 14 residues. CDR1 LGHDT and CDR2 YNNKEL come from the germline V gene (reference sequence).

The rearrangement joins TRBV29-1 to TRBJ1-1; weak D call: TRBD1 (5 bases). With 6 bases removed from V and 5 bases from J, the gap between germline ends came to 13 bases. The germline gives CDR1 SQVTM, CDR2 ANQGSEA. The CDR3 contains 12 residues. The CDR3 is CSVLAGGTEAFF. The CDR3 DNA reads TGCAGCGTCCTCGCCGGGGGGACTGAAGCTTTCTTT. Full variable domain (rest looked up from reference TRBV29-1 and TRBJ1-1): SAVISQKPSRDICQRGTSLTIQCQVDSQVTMMFWYRQQPGQSLTLIATANQGSEATYESGFVIDKFPISRPNLTFSTLTVSNMSPEDSSIYLCSVLAGGTEAFFGQGTRLTVV.

The genes are TRBV4-1 and TRBJ2-3; TRBD1 agrees at 9 bases. In germline, CDR1 is MGHRA, CDR2 YSYEKL. CDR3 length equals 17 residues. V lost 0 bases, J lost 7 bases, and 11 bases stayed unmatched. The CDR3 bases are TGCGCCAGCAGCCAAGATCGTATGAGACAGGGGGAAAATACGCAGTATTTT. This sequence encodes CASSQDRMRQGENTQYF.

The V gene is TRBV4-1, the J gene TRBJ1-2; D call uncertain. The V gene's germline CDR1 is MGHRA and CDR2 YSYEKL. Trimming shortened V by 3 bases and J by 3 bases, and 8 bases separated the two germline ends. The CDR3 runs 13 residues. CDR3 sequence: CASSHGRDYGYTF. The CDR3 region has the DNA TGCGCCAGCAGCCACGGACGGGACTATGGCTACACCTTC.

In its sample, this clonotype was seen a few times. V is TRBV20-1 and J is TRBJ2-7, with a possible D match to TRBD2 (5 bases). Per germline, CDR1 DFQATT and CDR2 SNEGSKA (reference sequence). V was trimmed by 6 bases and J by 2 bases, leaving 23 bases between them. The CDR3 covers 16 residues. The CDR3 sequence is CSARPGSASTPYEQYF. The CDR3 coding sequence is TGCAGTGCCCGACCGGGTAGCGCCAGTACACCCTACGAGCAGTACTTC.

As for this clonotype: An end of the junction differs from the germline gene, which may be a read error. The genes are TRBV2 and TRBJ1-4; unclear D gene. Germline V gene data show CDR1 as SNHLY and CDR2 as FYNNEI. The CDR3 runs to 12 residues. CDR3 loop: CASREENEKLFF. The CDR3 coding sequence is TGTGCCAGCAGGGAAGAGAATGAAAAACTGTTTTTT.

The V gene is TRBV6-5, the J gene TRBJ1-6; TRBD1 agrees at 8 bases. Germline CDR1 and CDR2: MNHEY and SVGAGI. The CDR3 runs 15 residues. V gave up 5 bases and J gave up 5 bases; unmatched junction bases: 5. CDR3 coding DNA: TGTGCCAGCAGTGGAGGGACAGGTGATAATTCACCCCTCCACTTT. It yields the protein CASSGGTGDNSPLHF.

This chain links TRBV5-1 with TRBJ2-3; D is perhaps TRBD2 (5 bases). The CDR3 is made up of 16 amino acids. Germline loops: CDR1 SGHRS, CDR2 YFSETQ. The ends were cut back, 1 base at V and 2 bases at J, with 14 bases in the middle. This CDR3 reads CASSLLDDGVTDTQYF. The CDR3, as DNA: TGCGCCAGCAGCTTGCTAGACGACGGGGTCACAGATACGCAGTATTTT.

The V call is TRBV28, the J call TRBJ2-2, with unresolved D. CDR1 and CDR2 (germline): MDHEN, SYDVKM. Trimming stripped 5 bases from V and 1 base from J, with 8 bases between. The CDR3 is made up of 14 amino acids. CDR3 residues: CASSPQLNTGELFF. As DNA, the CDR3 is TGTGCCAGCAGTCCACAGTTGAACACCGGGGAGCTGTTTTTT. The full variable domain, with the rest looked up from reference TRBV28 and TRBJ2-2, is DVKVTQSSRYLVKRTGEKVFLECVQDMDHENMFWYRQDPGLGLRLIYFSYDVKMKEKGDIPEGYSVSREKKERFSLILESASTNQTSMYLCASSPQLNTGELFFGEGSRLTVL.

V usage is TRBV7-9 and J usage is TRBJ2-2, with 7 bases that match TRBD2. This CDR3 contains 17 residues. The V and J ends lost 0 bases and 5 bases, in that order; junction bases with no gene match: 9. CDR1 SEHNR and CDR2 FQNEAQ come from the germline V gene (reference sequence). CDR3 region: CASSLASQKAGTGELFF. In DNA form, the CDR3 reads TGTGCCAGCAGCTTAGCGTCCCAGAAAGCGGGGACCGGGGAGCTGTTTTTT.

The chain carries TRBV27 and TRBJ1-6, with D possibly being TRBD1 (5 bases). With 3 bases removed from V and 7 bases from J, the gap between germline ends came to 10 bases. Germline V gene sequence: CDR1 MNHEY, CDR2 SMNVEV (reference sequence). This CDR3 is built from 14 residues. This chain's CDR3 is CASSFKGTNSPLHF. CDR3 DNA sequence: TGTGCCAGCAGTTTCAAGGGGACGAATTCACCCCTCCACTTT.

V is TRBV7-8 and J is TRBJ2-1, with D unclear. Between the trimmed V and J ends, which lost 1 base and 0 bases, there was a span of 16 bases. The germline CDR1 and CDR2 sequences are SGHVS and FQNEAQ. This CDR3 has 18 amino acids. The CDR3 DNA reads as TGTGCCAGCAGCTTAGTAGGAACCGCAACACTCTCCTACAATGAGCAGTTCTTC. Translation: CASSLVGTATLSYNEQFF.

This sequence joins TRBV4-1 and TRBJ1-2, with 7 bases fitting TRBD1. The CDR3 has 15 amino acids. The trim removed 3 bases at V and 3 bases at J, leaving 7 bases unmatched. Germline CDR1 reads MGHRA; CDR2 reads YSYEKL. The CDR3 is CASSHTGTEYYGYTF. DNA of the CDR3: TGCGCCAGCAGCCACACCGGGACAGAGTACTATGGCTACACCTTC.

This chain joins TRBV7-7 and TRBJ2-1, with unresolved D. Germline lookup yields CDR1 SSHAT and CDR2 FNYEAQ (reference sequence). This CDR3 comprises 13 residues. V was cut by 5 bases and J by 8 bases, with 13 bases left in between. The DNA of the CDR3 is TGTGCCAGCAGCGTCGGACCCGGGCATGAGCAGTTCTTC. Encoded protein: CASSVGPGHEQFF.

The V and J genes are TRBV4-1 and TRBJ2-5; maybe TRBD1 (6 bases). Germline-derived CDR1 and CDR2 are MGHRA and YSYEKL. The length of the CDR3 is 14 residues. Between the trimmed V and J ends, which lost 2 bases and 5 bases, there was a span of 12 bases. CDR3 DNA sequence: TGCGCCAGCAGCCAATCACAGGGTCAGGAGACCCAGTACTTC. Translated: CASSQSQGQETQYF.

V gene TRBV3-1 combines with J gene TRBJ2-7; D unclear. The CDR3 spans 12 residues. V was shortened by 5 bases and J by 6 bases, with 11 bases between the two germline ends. Per germline, CDR1 LGHDT and CDR2 YNNKEL (reference sequence). The CDR3 DNA reads as TGTGCCAGCAGCTCCTCCCCAGGCGAGCAGTACTTC. Its protein product is CASSSSPGEQYF.

The V and J genes are TRBV29-1 and TRBJ2-7; TRBD1 or TRBD2 may be the D gene (6 bases each). Germline CDR1 and CDR2: SQVTM and ANQGSEA. Trimming removed 3 bases from V and 3 bases from J, with 15 bases in between. The CDR3 spans 14 residues. The CDR3 reads CSVDGGSEDYEQYF. The DNA for the CDR3 is TGCAGCGTTGACGGGGGCAGCGAAGACTACGAGCAGTACTTC.